This T cell receptor (beta chain) was documented in a study of beta chain features in type 1 diabetes. Overall study: What patients shared with healthy donors was a similar profile of age, gender and cell yields.

Blood was collected once per donor into heparin, averaging about 0.12 L. It was via CD45RO/CCR7/CD25/CD127/CD95/CD27 that CD4+ naive, central memory, regulatory and stem cell-like memory cells were sorted. This clone appeared a few times. Its target is not known. Expressed TCRB transcripts were sequenced because the isolated RNA had all been reverse transcribed beforehand. Sequencing used immunoSEQ multiplex PCR; TCRdb keeps in-frame clones, though not all of them. Here the sample spans 600,000 to 700,000 clones, around 12% being singletons. The CDR3 is 18 amino acids. V lost 3 bases, J lost 3 bases, and 11 bases stayed unmatched. Germline CDR1 is MGHRA and CDR2 is YSYEKL. Regarding the study as a whole: People with Type 1 diabetes carried modestly yet significantly shorter TCRB CDR3s in all four CD4+ subsets. TCRB repertoires of naive, central memory and Treg cells appeared more similar among patients than among healthy donors.

This sequence originates from a man aged 25-45 years with type 1 diabetes. Sequencing was performed on naive CD4+ T cells from blood. The J gene is TRBJ2-2, the V gene TRBV4-1; 9 bases map to TRBD1. This CDR3 is CASSQPLRTGDDTGELFF. CDR3 nucleotide sequence: TGCGCCAGCAGCCAGCCATTGAGGACAGGGGACGACACCGGGGAGCTGTTTTTT.